The present T cell receptor (beta chain) was sequenced within a study of blood T cell repertoires in COVID-19. TCRdb's copy holds only in-frame clones and misses some; the assay was immunoSEQ multiplex PCR. The sample carries a few hundred thousand clones, around nine tenths recorded once. There are 14 residues in the CDR3. Germline CDR1 and CDR2: SGHTA and FQGNSA. The germline V and J ends were trimmed by 1 base and 6 bases, with 13 bases remaining between them. Sequencing was performed on peripheral blood. The receptor was isolated from a woman in her 70s with COVID-19, enrolled during active disease. The chain couples TRBV7-2 to TRBJ2-7; D perhaps matches TRBD2 (6 bases). The DNA for the CDR3 is TGTGCCAGCAGCTTAGGGGGAGGACTCCCCGAGCAGTACTTC. Protein: CASSLGGGLPEQYF.